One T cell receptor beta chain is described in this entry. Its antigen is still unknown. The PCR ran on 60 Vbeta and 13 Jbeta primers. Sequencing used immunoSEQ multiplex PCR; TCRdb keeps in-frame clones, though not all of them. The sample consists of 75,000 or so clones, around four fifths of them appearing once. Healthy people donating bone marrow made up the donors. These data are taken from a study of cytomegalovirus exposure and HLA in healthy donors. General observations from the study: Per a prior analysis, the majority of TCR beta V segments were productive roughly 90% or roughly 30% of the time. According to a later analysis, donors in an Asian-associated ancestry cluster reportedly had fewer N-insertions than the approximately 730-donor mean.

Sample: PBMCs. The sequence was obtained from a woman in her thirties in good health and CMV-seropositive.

This CDR3 reads CASSHGTSRRNEQFF. The DNA for the CDR3 is TGTGCCAGCAGCCACGGGACTAGCCGACGGAATGAGCAGTTCTTC. V gene TRBV6-5 combines with J gene TRBJ2-1; the match to TRBD2 covers 9 bases. Germline lookup yields CDR1 MNHEY and CDR2 SVGAGI. The J segment lost 7 bases and the V segment lost 6 bases, leaving 10 bases of the junction unmatched. The CDR3 contains 15 residues.